The TCR delta chain described here comes from a study of gamma-delta chains in newborns, infants, children. Study overall: Microbial exposure reportedly drives polyclonal innate γδ T cell expansion after birth.

CDR3 length: 18 amino acids. Germline V gene lookup returns CDR1 NSMFDY and CDR2 ISSIKDK. V gave up 1 base and J gave up 2 bases; unmatched junction bases: 11. TCRdb re-called the reads via CATT. Of 4,500 or so delta-chain clones listed, 3% to 3.5% are singletons. The receptor was derived from a child who was a newborn, infant or young child, either healthy, febrile or measles-vaccinated (not recorded which). The V gene is TRAV29/DV5, the J gene TRDJ1; 13 positions agree with TRDD3. The sample comprised blood. CDR3: CAASPRTGGYEGTDKLIF. CDR3 nucleotide sequence: TGTGCAGCAAGCCCTCGTACTGGGGGATACGAGGGGACCGATAAACTCATCTTT. The full variable domain, in which reference TRAV29/DV5 and TRDJ1 provide the parts outside the CDR3, is DQQVKQNSPSLSVQEGRISILNCDYTNSMFDYFLWYKKYPAEGPTFLISISSIKDKNEDGRFTVFLNKSAKHLSLHIVPSQPGDSAVYFCAASPRTGGYEGTDKLIFGKGTRVTVEP.